This TCR beta chain originates from a study of blood T cell repertoires in COVID-19. Study details: Researchers got acute and convalescent COVID-19 samples from the United States, Italy and Spain.

Some clones are missing from TCRdb's copy, which holds only in-frame ones; the method was immunoSEQ multiplex PCR. Of about 340,000 clones listed, more than 85% are singletons. Among Cohort 3 donors, those recovered had two negative PCRs, clearance, or symptom resolution. Sequenced material: PBMCs or T cells enriched from blood (not recorded which). The receptor comes from a woman aged 25 to 39 who had recovered from COVID-19.

CDR3 DNA: TGTGCCAGCAGCCAAACCCCTTCTAGCGGGAGTAGTATAGAGCAGTACTTC. It translates to CASSQTPSSGSSIEQYF. The chain uses TRBV3-1 (or the pseudogene TRBV3-2) and TRBJ2-7, with 10 positions matching TRBD2. Per the germline V gene, CDR1 is LGHDT and CDR2 is YNNKEL (reference sequence). With V trimmed by 2 bases and J by 7 bases, 14 bases remained unmatched. The CDR3 has 17 amino acids.